This TCR beta chain is from a study of cytomegalovirus exposure and HLA in healthy donors. The PCR contained 60 Vbeta and 13 Jbeta primers. Assay used: immunoSEQ multiplex PCR; TCRdb lists only in-frame clones, some missing. There are around 200,000 clones in the sample; 75% to 85% occur only once, and around 0.75% lies in the top ten. Regarding the study as a whole: Reported findings show TCR beta sequences accurately forecast HLA-A and HLA-B alleles in most subjects. It was likely that a cluster of highly shared sequence variants was a sequencing artifact.

In the case of this clone: Its antigen is still unknown.

The CDR3 contains 12 residues. Trimming cost V 7 bases and J 7 bases; bases outside gene matches: 9. Germline V gene sequence: CDR1 GTSNPN, CDR2 SVGIG (reference sequence). The chain couples TRBV30 to TRBJ1-2; 7 bases fit TRBD1. This TCR came from a woman between 18 and 30 years old in good health and CMV-seronegative. Sequencing was done on a sample of PBMCs. DNA of the CDR3: TGTGCCTCCACACAGGGGATGGTTGGCTACACCTTC. Translating gives CASTQGMVGYTF. Together with reference TRBV30 and TRBJ1-2, the CDR3 gives the full variable domain: SQTIHQWPATLVQPVGSPLSLECTVEGTSNPNLYWYRQAAGRGLQLLFYSVGIGQISSEVPQNLSASRPQDRQFILSSKKLLLSDSGFYLCASTQGMVGYTFGSGTRLTVV.